A single sample gave rise to the 6 T cell receptor beta chains below, sequenced in a study of cytomegalovirus exposure and HLA in healthy donors. PCR employed 60 Vbeta and 13 Jbeta primers. Data came from immunoSEQ multiplex PCR; TCRdb stores just in-frame clones and leaves some out. Among roughly 170,000 clones listed, around 77% were seen once. Sequenced sample: PBMCs. The receptor source for this set is a woman between 25 and 40 years old in good health and CMV-seronegative.

The gene calls are TRBV5-1 and TRBJ1-2; 7 nucleotides match TRBD1. This CDR3 comprises 16 residues. CDR1 SGHRS and CDR2 YFSETQ come from the germline V gene. V shed 0 bases, J shed 0 bases, and the junction held 5 bases outside the gene matches. CDR3 DNA sequence: TGCGCCAGCAGCTTGGACCCCCAGGGGGCTAACTATGGCTACACCTTC. Encoded protein: CASSLDPQGANYGYTF. The complete variable domain, with remaining parts taken from reference TRBV5-1 and TRBJ1-2, reads KAGVTQTPRYLIKTRGQQVTLSCSPISGHRSVSWYQQTPGQGLQFLFEYFSETQRNKGNFPGRFSGRQFSNSRSEMNVSTLELGDSALYLCASSLDPQGANYGYTFGSGTRLTVV.

This clone was recorded once. CDR3 DNA: TGTGCCAGCACCCCCCCCCAGGGGGCCAGCAATCAGCCCCAGCATTTT. This gives the protein CASTPPQGASNQPQHF. V is TRBV6-6 and J is TRBJ1-5; TRBD1 matches at 8 bases. The V and J ends lost 7 bases and 1 base, in that order; junction bases with no gene match: 9. The CDR3 is 16 residues long. CDR1 and CDR2 (germline): MNHNY, SVGAGI (reference sequence).

The rearrangement uses TRBV29-1 and TRBJ2-7; D not resolved. Germline loops: CDR1 SQVTM, CDR2 ANQGSEA. This CDR3 comprises 12 residues. Trimming shortened V by 6 bases and J by 1 base, and 10 bases separated the two germline ends. The CDR3 nucleotides are TGCAGCGTAACTGCTGCGTCCTACGAGCAGTACTTC. Its translation: CSVTAASYEQYF.

The chain has TRBV10-3 and TRBJ2-3; 9 bases match TRBD2. This CDR3 has 16 residues. Germline V gives CDR1 ENHRY, CDR2 SYGVKD. V lost 1 base and J lost 1; bases outside the gene matches: 3. The CDR3, as DNA: TGTGCCATCAGTGAGTTTGCTAGCGGGGGCACAGATACGCAGTATTTT. This codes for CAISEFASGGTDTQYF.

The chain recombines TRBV5-1 with TRBJ2-3; 9 bases map to TRBD1. V shed 1 base, J shed 5 bases, and the junction held 2 bases outside the gene matches. This CDR3 spans 14 amino acids. Germline values: CDR1 SGHRS, CDR2 YFSETQ. DNA of the CDR3: TGCGCCAGCAGCTTGAGACAGGGGGTAGATACGCAGTATTTT. It codes for CASSLRQGVDTQYF.

The V call is TRBV19, the J call TRBJ1-5; possibly TRBD1 for D (5 bases). Germline CDR1 LNHDA, CDR2 SQIVND (reference sequence). The CDR3 sequence is 18 residues long. The V and J ends lost 3 bases and 7 bases respectively, with 25 bases between them. CDR3 DNA sequence: TGTGCCAGTAGTATGGTTTTCGGGGGGTTTTATGCTTTACAGCCCCAGCATTTT. Translated, it gives CASSMVFGGFYALQPQHF.